What follows are 25 T cell receptor beta chains derived from one specimen sequenced in a study of cytomegalovirus exposure and HLA in healthy donors. PCR primers comprised 60 Vbeta and 13 Jbeta primers. Data came from immunoSEQ multiplex PCR; TCRdb stores just in-frame clones and leaves some out. The sample records fewer than 200,000 clones, 71% being singletons. Sequenced input: PBMCs. These TCRs come from a woman aged 30 to 39 in good health and CMV-seronegative.

This clone showed up just a few times. The V and J genes are TRBV5-5 and TRBJ1-5, with TRBD1 as a possible D gene (5 bases). Deletions cut 2 bases from V and 3 bases from J, with 12 bases between. CDR3 length equals 15 residues. Germline V gives CDR1 SGHKS, CDR2 YYEKEE (reference sequence). The CDR3 nucleotides are TGTGCCAGCAGCTTCGGGACTATTAACAATCAGCCCCAGCATTTT. It is translated as CASSFGTINNQPQHF.

The CDR3: CASSLGLAGVTGELFF. The CDR3 bases are TGTGCCAGCTCACTGGGACTAGCGGGAGTCACCGGGGAGCTGTTTTTT. J is TRBJ2-2 and V is TRBV18, with 14 bases identical to TRBD2. Per germline, CDR1 KGHSH and CDR2 LQKENI. The CDR3 covers 16 residues. J gave up 4 bases and V 4 bases, and 2 bases lay outside the gene matches.

The chain joins TRBV14 to TRBJ2-7; 7 bases align to TRBD1. In germline, CDR1 is SGHDN, CDR2 FVKESK. CDR3 size: 14 residues. The V segment lost 5 bases and the J segment 3 bases; nucleotides outside the gene matches: 7. CDR3 sequence (DNA): TGTGCCAGCAGCACCCATTACAGGGGCTACGAGCAGTACTTC. This translates into CASSTHYRGYEQYF.

CDR3 DNA sequence: TGTGCCAGCAGCCTCGAGTGGGACTCCCCACTTAGCGGCTACAATGAGCAGTTCTTC. This translates into CASSLEWDSPLSGYNEQFF. The J gene is TRBJ2-1, the V gene TRBV9; perhaps TRBD2 as D (6 bases). V was clipped by 4 bases and J by 3 bases, with 26 bases between them. CDR1 is SGDLS, CDR2 YYNGEE, per germline. The CDR3 consists of 19 residues.

The chain joins TRBV9 to TRBJ2-6; no clear D gene. V gave up 4 bases and J gave up 0 bases, with 11 bases separating them. Germline V gene lookup returns CDR1 SGDLS and CDR2 YYNGEE. The CDR3 has 16 residues. For the CDR3, the DNA is TGTGCCAGCAGCACCCTACGGTCCTCTGGGGCCAACGTCCTGACTTTC. It encodes CASSTLRSSGANVLTF.

This clone has a single count. The V gene is TRBV19, the J gene TRBJ2-1; 10 bases are a match to TRBD2. Germline V CDR1 and CDR2: LNHDA, SQIVND (reference sequence). The V segment lost 10 bases and the J segment 7 bases; nucleotides outside the gene matches: 10. This CDR3 is built from 14 residues. The CDR3 bases are TGTGCCACGACTTCTAGCGGGAGTTTGAATGAGCAGTTCTTC. Encoded protein: CATTSSGSLNEQFF.

This clone was detected once. The chain joins TRBV30 to TRBJ1-2; a possible D gene is TRBD1 (6 bases). This CDR3 is 13 amino acids long. Germline V CDR1 and CDR2: GTSNPN, SVGIG (reference sequence). V shed 5 bases and J shed 1 base, with 11 bases lying between them. The chain's CDR3 is CAWRDTYNYGYTF. DNA for the CDR3: TGTGCCTGGCGGGACACATATAACTATGGCTACACCTTC.

The rearrangement joins TRBV6-1 to TRBJ2-7, with TRBD2 identical over 7 bases. The ends lost 3 bases at V and 6 bases at J; junction bases unmatched: 5. Looked up from germline, CDR1 is MNHNS and CDR2 is SASEGT. The CDR3 is 13 residues long. The CDR3 loop is CASSDGGWSEQYF. The CDR3 nucleotides read TGTGCCAGCAGTGACGGGGGGTGGTCCGAGCAGTACTTC.

The chain couples TRBV13 to TRBJ1-2; weak D call: TRBD1 (6 bases). Germline CDR1 and CDR2: PRHDT and FYEKMQ (reference sequence). Trimming left V 5 bases short and J 0 bases short, with 13 bases between. This CDR3 region has 15 residues. DNA of the CDR3: TGTGCCAGCAGCCATACAGGGACCGCTAACTATGGCTACACCTTC. Translating it yields CASSHTGTANYGYTF. Full variable domain (remainder filled in from reference TRBV13 and TRBJ1-2): AAGVIQSPRHLIKEKRETATLKCYPIPRHDTVYWYQQGPGQDPQFLISFYEKMQSDKGSIPDRFSAQQFSDYHSELNMSSLELGDSALYFCASSHTGTANYGYTFGSGTRLTVV.

This clone has only a few counts. The chain combines TRBV7-9 with TRBJ2-5; no clear D. Germline loops: CDR1 SEHNR, CDR2 FQNEAQ (reference sequence). The CDR3 covers 11 residues. V lost 6 bases, J lost 7 bases, and 9 bases lay in between. The CDR3 DNA sequence: TGTGCCAGCAGTGAGGTGGGGACCCAGTACTTC. Its protein product is CASSEVGTQYF.

This rearrangement joins TRBV19 to TRBJ1-1; no reliable D call. The ends were cut back, 6 bases at V and 5 bases at J, with 10 bases in the middle. CDR3 length equals 12 residues. The germline CDR1 and CDR2 sequences are LNHDA and SQIVND (reference sequence). The CDR3 loop is CASSNRGTEAFF. CDR3 sequence (DNA): TGTGCCAGTAGCAATAGAGGGACTGAAGCTTTCTTT.

The chain uses TRBV4-3 and TRBJ2-2; TRBD1 aligns across 8 bases. The V gene end was trimmed by 2 bases and the J gene end by 5 bases; junction bases not matched to a gene: 7. The CDR3 has 16 amino acids. Germline V CDR1 and CDR2: LGHNA, YSLEER. The CDR3 sequence: CASSQLDRDRTGELFF. The CDR3 bases are TGCGCCAGCAGCCAACTTGACAGGGACAGGACCGGGGAGCTGTTTTTT.

This clone has just a few counts. The gene calls are TRBV2 and TRBJ2-3; D possibly corresponds to TRBD1 (5 bases). CDR1 is SNHLY, CDR2 FYNNEI, per germline. This CDR3 has 14 amino acids. The germline V and J ends were trimmed by 0 bases and 5 bases, with 9 bases remaining between them. The CDR3 DNA is TGTGCCAGCAGTGAAGCGCTAGGGGTAGATACGCAGTATTTT. Translation gives CASSEALGVDTQYF.

The chain is built from TRBV4-2 and TRBJ2-5; TRBD2 is a possible D gene (6 bases). This CDR3 is 15 amino acids long. Germline CDR1 LGHNA, CDR2 YNFKEQ. Between the trimmed V and J ends, which lost 2 bases and 4 bases, there was a span of 14 bases. The CDR3 sequence is CASSQNPSEGETQYF. The CDR3 DNA is TGTGCCAGCAGCCAAAATCCTAGCGAAGGAGAGACCCAGTACTTC.

This rearrangement joins TRBV9 to TRBJ2-4, with 10 nucleotides matching TRBD2. Trimming at V came to 0 bases and at J to 6 bases, leaving 6 bases not matched to a gene. CDR1 is SGDLS, CDR2 YYNGEE, per germline. The CDR3 has 16 amino acids. The chain's CDR3 is CASSVAGQREGNIQYF. The CDR3 DNA reads as TGTGCCAGCAGCGTAGCGGGCCAGCGGGAGGGAAACATTCAGTACTTC.

The rearrangement uses TRBV6-5 and TRBJ1-1; D is possibly TRBD1 (5 bases). The CDR3 is made up of 13 amino acids. Germline V gene lookup returns CDR1 MNHEY and CDR2 SVGAGI. Trimming shortened V by 6 bases and J by 6 bases, and 14 bases separated the two germline ends. This chain's CDR3 is CASSPPGDPEAFF. The CDR3 DNA is TGTGCCAGCAGCCCCCCGGGGGACCCTGAAGCTTTCTTT.

CDR3: CASSFRTANSPLHF. For the CDR3, the DNA is TGCGCCAGCAGCTTCCGGACAGCTAATTCACCCCTCCACTTT. V gene TRBV5-1 combines with J gene TRBJ1-6; TRBD1 might be the D (6 bases). This CDR3 is built from 14 residues. CDR1 is SGHRS and CDR2 is YFSETQ in the germline V gene. Trimming shortened V by 2 bases and J by 6 bases, and 9 bases separated the two germline ends.

This clone has a handful of counts. The V gene is TRBV2, the J gene TRBJ2-7; 7 bases map to TRBD2. V shed 4 bases, J shed 6 bases, and the junction held 6 bases outside the gene matches. Germline V gene data show CDR1 as SNHLY and CDR2 as FYNNEI. The CDR3 is 13 amino acids. The CDR3 DNA reads TGTGCCAGCAGTGCCCTCGGCGGGAGCGAGCAGTACTTC. The encoded protein is CASSALGGSEQYF.

On this clone itself: The junction and the germline gene differ at one end; a read error may be behind it. The V call is TRBV7-7, the J call TRBJ2-5; a weak D match, TRBD1 (6 bases). The CDR3 length is 15 residues. Germline lookup yields CDR1 SSHAT and CDR2 FNYEAQ (reference sequence). This CDR3 is CASSLAGTPQETQYF. CDR3 DNA sequence: TGTGCTAGCAGCTTAGCCGGGACACCACAAGAGACCCAGTACTTC.

The chain joins TRBV6-1 to TRBJ2-3; 7 nucleotides agree with TRBD2. The CDR3 extends over 15 amino acids. Germline V gene lookup returns CDR1 MNHNS and CDR2 SASEGT. J was trimmed by 7 bases and V by 1 base; bases with no gene match: 8. CDR3 loop: CASSEGAGDPYTQYF. The CDR3 DNA is TGTGCCAGCAGTGAAGGTGCGGGAGACCCTTATACGCAGTATTTT.

This clone was recorded once. The same CDR3 arises from other DNA sequences in this sample as well. The V and J genes are TRBV27 and TRBJ1-2; no reliable D call. V lost 6 bases and J 0 bases, leaving 17 bases between the germline ends. Germline V gene sequence: CDR1 MNHEY, CDR2 SMNVEV (reference sequence). The CDR3 has 16 residues. The chain's CDR3 is CASSSSPGLANYGYTF. CDR3 nucleotides: TGTGCCAGCAGCTCTTCTCCGGGGTTAGCTAACTATGGCTACACCTTC.

This chain connects TRBV28 to TRBJ1-6; 8 bases are shared with TRBD1. This CDR3 spans 13 amino acids. With 9 bases clipped from V and 7 bases from J, the junction kept 5 bases outside the gene matches. Germline V gene lookup returns CDR1 MDHEN and CDR2 SYDVKM. The CDR3 coding sequence is TGTGCCAGTTCTCAGGGGGCGAATTCACCCCTCCACTTT. Amino acid sequence: CASSQGANSPLHF.

V and J are TRBV9 and TRBJ1-1; D ambiguous. V shed 4 bases and J shed 1 base, with 8 bases lying between them. In germline, CDR1 is SGDLS, CDR2 YYNGEE. The CDR3 totals 13 residues. The CDR3 DNA reads as TGTGCCAGCAGCCAAAGAGCGAACACTGAAGCTTTCTTT. Protein: CASSQRANTEAFF.

The table lists this clone with a few counts. The V call is TRBV5-1, the J call TRBJ2-1; TRBD1 is a possible D gene (6 bases). The germline V gene has CDR1 SGHRS and CDR2 YFSETQ. Trimming pared 4 bases from V and 6 bases from J, leaving 17 bases between. The length of the CDR3 is 15 residues. In DNA form, the CDR3 reads TGCGCCAGCAGCCAGGACAGAGCTCCGGGCAATGAGCAGTTCTTC. This gives the protein CASSQDRAPGNEQFF.

The chain carries TRBV11-2 and TRBJ2-6; D gene unclear. V dropped 1 base and J dropped 0 bases, with 7 bases sitting between them. This CDR3 spans 16 amino acids. The germline gives CDR1 SGHAT, CDR2 FQNNGV. CDR3 in amino acids: CASSLAGSSGANVLTF. CDR3 nucleotide sequence: TGTGCCAGCAGCTTAGCTGGCAGCTCTGGGGCCAACGTCCTGACTTTC. Full variable domain (missing parts from reference TRBV11-2 and TRBJ2-6): EAGVAQSPRYKIIEKRQSVAFWCNPISGHATLYWYQQILGQGPKLLIQFQNNGVVDDSQLPKDRFSAERLKGVDSTLKIQPAKLEDSAVYLCASSLAGSSGANVLTFGAGSRLTVL.